This T cell receptor (beta chain) derives from a study of CD8+CD57+ T cells in acquired aplastic anemia listed by TCRdb under 2018. In terms of the full investigation: On average, sorted CD4+ and CD8+ cells yielded around 3.1 ug of extracted DNA, with a range of about 0.18 to 27.4 ug. CD8+CD57+ expansion was defined as frequency above the mean frequency observed in healthy subjects. Overall study outcomes, separate from this receptor: CD8+ Simpson's diversity did not differ significantly between patients and healthy controls (P=0.060). Roughly 30 CD8+ CDR3 sequences were shared between patients and controls but appeared highly expressed in patients and within their immunodominant clones.

Turning to this clonotype: Its cognate antigen has yet to be identified. Base qualities are missing; no much larger clone stands one base away.

V is cut by 5 bases and J by 14 bases, and the space between the germline ends is 26 bases. From the cysteine through the phenylalanine, the CDR3 covers 15 amino acids. Of the read, only the CDR3 DNA is kept; its 45 bases are in frame from base 1. According to the germline V gene, CDR1 reads SGHVT and CDR2 reads SQSDAQ. TCR beta VDJ combination and CDR3 sequence profiling used genomic DNA as the template. TCR repertoire sequencing was run on an Illumina HiSeq 2000. The study's processing was this. TRBV/TRBJ rearrangement plots, CDR3 size and DJ length profiles, and Simpson's diversity index were used to evaluate the repertoires. The most abundant DNA sequence in the deep sequencing data was defined as the immunodominant clone. CDR3 amino acid sequences were checked for sharing between subjects and were compared against published repertoires and the VDJdb database. Starting from the raw public reads, TCRdb applied fastp trimming at Q25, assembled clones with MiXCR and retained in-frame beta chains. For every CDR3 protein sequence, its rows merge into one entry that carries the most common genes and DNA. TCRdb's processing, not the study's, gives the V and J calls here. This sample comprises more than 250,000 distinct CDR3 sequences, less than 85% of them detected only once. The ten biggest clones cover 35% to 50% of the sample.

Patients chosen for sequencing had shown expansion of CD8+CD57+ cells by flow cytometry. Every patient had a diagnosis of severe acquired aplastic anemia based on International Study of Aplastic Anemia and Agranulocytosis and Camitta criteria. At the time blood was sampled, none of the patients had received any therapy. The study deep-sequenced TCR repertoires of sorted CD4+ and CD8+ blood T cells from severe aplastic anemia patients and healthy subjects. Patients were enrolled in the USA under clinicaltrials.gov protocols 00001620, 01623167, 00001397, 00071045, 00081523 and 00961064. Ficoll-Paque density gradient centrifugation was used to isolate peripheral blood mononuclear cells. Before DNA extraction, CD4+ and CD8+ T cells were sorted by FACS or by magnetic beads.

Input material: sorted CD4+, CD8+, or CD8+CD57+ T cells (not recorded which) from PBMCs. The receptor's source is a human donor with aplastic anemia. The chain links TRBV7-4 with TRBJ2-3, with the D gene too uncertain to name. The CDR3 reads CASSVGRESTDSLYF. The nucleotides are TGTGCCAGCAGCGTCGGTAGAGAGAGCACAGATTCGTTGTATTTT.